The clone carrying this TCR beta chain appeared a few times. Its antigen is not known. The CDR3 is made up of 15 amino acids. Looked up from germline, CDR1 is LNHDA and CDR2 is SQIVND (reference sequence). Trimming left V 4 bases short and J 2 bases short, with 12 bases between. These data originate in a study of beta chain features in type 1 diabetes. Investigators reverse transcribed all isolated RNA, so they sequenced expressed TCRB transcripts. An average near 3.57 million reads came from naive, central memory and regulatory T cell samples. Clones were sequenced by immunoSEQ multiplex PCR, and TCRdb holds only the in-frame ones, with some missing. The repertoire holds fewer than 350,000 clones, with approximately 16% as singletons. CD4+ cells of the naive, central memory, regulatory and stem cell-like memory types were sorted via CD45RO/CCR7/CD25/CD127/CD95/CD27. Study outcomes and limitations: Shortening of TCRB CDR3s, moderate but significant, appeared in all four CD4+ subsets of Type 1 diabetes patients. Any role of HLA type in TCRB rearrangement remained unresolved here. Cells carrying high TCR expression could end up over-represented when cDNA is sequenced.

The receptor comes from a man in his late teens or twenties with type 1 diabetes. The V and J genes are TRBV19 and TRBJ1-5, with a weak D call TRBD1 (6 bases). The sample consisted of naive CD4+ T cells from blood. The CDR3 coding sequence is TGTGCCAGTAGTAGGGGGCTGGCGGGCAATCAGCCCCAGCATTTT. It yields the protein CASSRGLAGNQPQHF.